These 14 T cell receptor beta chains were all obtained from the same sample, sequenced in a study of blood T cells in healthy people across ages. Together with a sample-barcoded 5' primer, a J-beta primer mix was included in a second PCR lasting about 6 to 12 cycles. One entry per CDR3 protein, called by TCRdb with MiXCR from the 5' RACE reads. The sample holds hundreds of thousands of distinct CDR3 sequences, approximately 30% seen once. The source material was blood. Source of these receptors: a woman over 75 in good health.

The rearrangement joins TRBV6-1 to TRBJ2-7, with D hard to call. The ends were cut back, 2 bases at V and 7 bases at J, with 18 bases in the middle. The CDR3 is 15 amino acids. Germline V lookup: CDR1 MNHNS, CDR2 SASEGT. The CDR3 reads CASSESSVSYNEQYF. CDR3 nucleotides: TGTGCCAGCAGTGAATCGAGCGTCTCCTACAATGAGCAGTACTTC.

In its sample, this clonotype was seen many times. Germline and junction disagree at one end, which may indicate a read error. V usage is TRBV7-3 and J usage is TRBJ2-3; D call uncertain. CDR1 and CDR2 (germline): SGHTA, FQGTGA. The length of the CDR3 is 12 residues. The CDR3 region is CASTLNTDTQYF. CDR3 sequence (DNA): TGTGCCAGCACCTTAAACACAGATACGCAGTATTTT.

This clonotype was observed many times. Here the CDR3 reads CASSLRPGTVSGANVLTF. DNA of the CDR3: TGTGCCAGCAGCCTACGTCCCGGGACTGTGTCTGGGGCCAACGTCCTGACTTTC. This sequence joins TRBV7-2 and TRBJ2-6, with D maybe TRBD2 (6 bases). CDR3 length: 18 residues. Looked up from germline, CDR1 is SGHTA and CDR2 is FQGNSA. Trimming stripped 5 bases from V and 1 base from J, with 18 bases between.

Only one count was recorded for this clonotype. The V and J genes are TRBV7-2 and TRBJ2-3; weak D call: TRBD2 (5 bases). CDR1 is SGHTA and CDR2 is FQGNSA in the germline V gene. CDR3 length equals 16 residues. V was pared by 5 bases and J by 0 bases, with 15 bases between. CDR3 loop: CASSLQGAASTDTQYF. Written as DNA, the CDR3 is TGTGCCAGCAGCCTGCAAGGAGCGGCTAGCACAGATACGCAGTATTTT.

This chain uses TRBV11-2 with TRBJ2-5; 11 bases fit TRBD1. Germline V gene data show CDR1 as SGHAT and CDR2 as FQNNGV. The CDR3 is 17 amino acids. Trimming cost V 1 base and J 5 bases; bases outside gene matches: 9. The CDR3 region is CASSLGCGTGGEETQYF. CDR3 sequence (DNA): TGTGCCAGCAGCTTAGGTTGCGGGACAGGGGGAGAGGAGACCCAGTACTTC.

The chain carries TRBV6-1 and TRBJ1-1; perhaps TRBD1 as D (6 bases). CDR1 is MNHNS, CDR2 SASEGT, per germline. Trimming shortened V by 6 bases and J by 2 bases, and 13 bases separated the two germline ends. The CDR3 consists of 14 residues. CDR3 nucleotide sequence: TGTGCCAGCAGCCTCGACAGGTATAACACTGAAGCTTTCTTT. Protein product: CASSLDRYNTEAFF.

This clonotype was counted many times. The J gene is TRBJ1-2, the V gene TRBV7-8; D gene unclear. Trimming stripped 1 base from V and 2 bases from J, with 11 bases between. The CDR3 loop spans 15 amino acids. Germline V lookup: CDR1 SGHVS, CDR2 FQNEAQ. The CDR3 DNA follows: TGTGCCAGCAGCTTAGAGTCCGCCGGGAACTATGGCTACACCTTC. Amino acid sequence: CASSLESAGNYGYTF.

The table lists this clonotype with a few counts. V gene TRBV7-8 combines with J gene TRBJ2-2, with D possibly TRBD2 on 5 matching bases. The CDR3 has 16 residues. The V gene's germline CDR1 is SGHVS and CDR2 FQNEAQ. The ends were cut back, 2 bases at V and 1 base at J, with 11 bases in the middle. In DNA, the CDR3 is TGTGCCAGCAGCTTAAGATCCGGGGTGAACACCGGGGAGCTGTTTTTT. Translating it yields CASSLRSGVNTGELFF. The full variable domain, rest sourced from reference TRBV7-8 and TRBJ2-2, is GAGVSQSPRYKVAKRGQDVALRCDPISGHVSLFWYQQALGQGPEFLTYFQNEAQLDKSGLPSDRFFAERPEGSVSTLKIQRTQQEDSAVYLCASSLRSGVNTGELFFGEGSRLTVL.

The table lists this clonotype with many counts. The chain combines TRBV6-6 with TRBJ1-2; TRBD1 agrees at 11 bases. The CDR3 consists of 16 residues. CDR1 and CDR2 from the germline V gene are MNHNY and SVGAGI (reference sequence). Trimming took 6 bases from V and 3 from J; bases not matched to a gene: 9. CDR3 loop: CASSPGQGARDYGYTF. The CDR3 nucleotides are TGTGCCAGCAGCCCCGGACAGGGGGCGCGAGACTATGGCTACACCTTC.

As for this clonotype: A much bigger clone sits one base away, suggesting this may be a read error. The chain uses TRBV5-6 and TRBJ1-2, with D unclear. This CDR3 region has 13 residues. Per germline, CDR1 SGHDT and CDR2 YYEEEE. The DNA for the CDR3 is TGTGCCAGCAGCTTGGGTGTGTCGTATGGCCACACCTTC. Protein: CASSLGVSYGHTF.

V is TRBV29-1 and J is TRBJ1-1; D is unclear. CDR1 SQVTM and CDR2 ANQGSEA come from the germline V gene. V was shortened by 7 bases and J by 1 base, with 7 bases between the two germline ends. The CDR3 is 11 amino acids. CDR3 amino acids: CSGWKNTEAFF. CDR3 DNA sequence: TGCAGCGGTTGGAAGAACACTGAAGCTTTCTTT.

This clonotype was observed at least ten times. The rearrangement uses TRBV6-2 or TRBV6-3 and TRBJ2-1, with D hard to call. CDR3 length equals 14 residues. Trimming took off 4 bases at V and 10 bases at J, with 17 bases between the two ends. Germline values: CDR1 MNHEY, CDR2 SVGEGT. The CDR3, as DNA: TGTGCCAGCAGTTCCCCCATTCTAGGGTGGGAGCAGTTCTTC. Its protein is CASSSPILGWEQFF.

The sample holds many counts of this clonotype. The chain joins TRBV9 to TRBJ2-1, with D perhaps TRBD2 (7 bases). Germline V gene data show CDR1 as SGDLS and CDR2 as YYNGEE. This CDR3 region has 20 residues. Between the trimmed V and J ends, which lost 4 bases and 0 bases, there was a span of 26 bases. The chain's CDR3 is CASSPNWGLRGGRSYNEQFF. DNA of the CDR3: TGTGCCAGCAGCCCAAATTGGGGGTTGAGGGGGGGACGCTCCTACAATGAGCAGTTCTTC.

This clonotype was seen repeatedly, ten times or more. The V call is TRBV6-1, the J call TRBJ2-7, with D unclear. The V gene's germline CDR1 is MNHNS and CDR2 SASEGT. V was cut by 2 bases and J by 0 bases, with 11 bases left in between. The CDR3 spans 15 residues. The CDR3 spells CASSESVSPSYEQYF. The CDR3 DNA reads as TGTGCCAGCAGTGAATCTGTGTCTCCCTCCTACGAGCAGTACTTC.